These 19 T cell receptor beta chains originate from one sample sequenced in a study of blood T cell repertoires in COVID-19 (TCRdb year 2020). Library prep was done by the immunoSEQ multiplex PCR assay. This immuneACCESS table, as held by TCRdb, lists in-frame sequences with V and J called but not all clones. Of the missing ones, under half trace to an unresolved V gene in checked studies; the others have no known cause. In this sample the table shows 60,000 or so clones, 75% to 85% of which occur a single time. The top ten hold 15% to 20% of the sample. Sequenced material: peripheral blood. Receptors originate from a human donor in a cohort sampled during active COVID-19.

CDR3 sequence (DNA): TGTGCCAGCCGCCGGTGGGATACGCAGTATTTT. It encodes CASRRWDTQYF. The rearrangement uses TRBV5-6 and TRBJ2-3, with D unclear. The CDR3 sequence is 11 residues long. V dropped 7 bases and J dropped 6 bases, with 9 bases sitting between them. Germline-derived CDR1 and CDR2 are SGHDT and YYEEEE.

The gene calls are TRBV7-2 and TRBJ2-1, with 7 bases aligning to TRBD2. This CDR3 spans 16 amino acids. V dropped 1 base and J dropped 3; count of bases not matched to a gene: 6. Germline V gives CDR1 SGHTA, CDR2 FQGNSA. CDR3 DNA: TGTGCCAGCAGCTTAGTGGGCGGGGGATTCTACAATGAGCAGTTCTTC. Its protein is CASSLVGGGFYNEQFF.

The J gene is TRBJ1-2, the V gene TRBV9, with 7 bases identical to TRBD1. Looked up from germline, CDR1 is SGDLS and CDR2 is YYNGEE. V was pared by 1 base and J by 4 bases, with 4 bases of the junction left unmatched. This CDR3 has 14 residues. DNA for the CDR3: TGTGCCAGCAGCGTATCCGGGACAGTCTATGGCTACACCTTC. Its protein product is CASSVSGTVYGYTF.

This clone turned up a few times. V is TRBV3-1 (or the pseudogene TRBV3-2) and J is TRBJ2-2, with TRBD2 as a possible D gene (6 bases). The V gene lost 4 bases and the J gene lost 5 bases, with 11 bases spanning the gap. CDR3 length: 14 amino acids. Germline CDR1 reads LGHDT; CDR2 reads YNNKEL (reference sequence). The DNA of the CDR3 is TGTGCCAGCAGCCCAGTGGGAGGAACCGGGGAGCTGTTTTTT. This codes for CASSPVGGTGELFF.

In DNA form, the CDR3 reads TGTGCCAGCAGTCGGGGGGGGAGCAATCAGCCCCAGCATTTT. Amino acids: CASSRGGSNQPQHF. The V gene is TRBV28, the J gene TRBJ1-5; D possibly corresponds to TRBD1 (5 bases). The V and J ends lost 5 bases and 1 base respectively, with 9 bases between them. CDR3 length: 14 amino acids. Germline-derived CDR1 and CDR2 are MDHEN and SYDVKM.

CDR3 coding DNA: TGTGCCAGCAGCGGGGACTATAGCAATCAGCCCCAGCATTTT. The encoded protein is CASSGDYSNQPQHF. V gene TRBV9 combines with J gene TRBJ1-5; D is possibly TRBD1 (5 bases). Germline CDR1 reads SGDLS; CDR2 reads YYNGEE. This CDR3 has 14 residues. The germline V and J ends were trimmed by 3 bases and 0 bases, with 7 bases remaining between them.

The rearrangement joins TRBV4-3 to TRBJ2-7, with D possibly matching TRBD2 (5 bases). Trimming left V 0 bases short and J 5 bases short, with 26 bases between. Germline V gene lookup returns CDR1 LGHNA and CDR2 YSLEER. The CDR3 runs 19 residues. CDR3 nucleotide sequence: TGCGCCAGCAGCCAAGATCGGGGTTGGCAGGAAGGGTTGGGCAACGAGCAGTACTTC. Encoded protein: CASSQDRGWQEGLGNEQYF.

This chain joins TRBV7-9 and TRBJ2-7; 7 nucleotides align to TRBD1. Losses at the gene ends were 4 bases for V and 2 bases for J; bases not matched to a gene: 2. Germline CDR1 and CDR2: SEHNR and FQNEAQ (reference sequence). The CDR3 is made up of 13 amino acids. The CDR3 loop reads CASSYGQAYEQYF. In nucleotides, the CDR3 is TGTGCCAGCAGCTACGGACAGGCCTACGAGCAGTACTTC.

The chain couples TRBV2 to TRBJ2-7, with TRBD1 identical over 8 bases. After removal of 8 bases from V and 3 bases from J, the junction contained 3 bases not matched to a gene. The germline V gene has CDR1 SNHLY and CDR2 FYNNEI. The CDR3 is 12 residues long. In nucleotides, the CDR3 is TGTGCCAGCGGACAGGGTTACTACGAGCAGTACTTC. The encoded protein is CASGQGYYEQYF.

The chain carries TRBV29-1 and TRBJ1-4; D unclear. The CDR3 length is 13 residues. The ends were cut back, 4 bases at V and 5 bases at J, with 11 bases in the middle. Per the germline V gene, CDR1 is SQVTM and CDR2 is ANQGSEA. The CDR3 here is CSVGGRENEKLFF. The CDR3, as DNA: TGCAGCGTTGGAGGAAGGGAGAATGAAAAACTGTTTTTT.

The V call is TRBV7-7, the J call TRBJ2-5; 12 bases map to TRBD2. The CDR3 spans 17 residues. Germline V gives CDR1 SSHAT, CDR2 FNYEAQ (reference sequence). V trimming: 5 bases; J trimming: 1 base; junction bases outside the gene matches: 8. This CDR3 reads CASSQGGLAGFQETQYF. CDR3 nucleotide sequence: TGTGCCAGCAGCCAAGGGGGACTAGCGGGTTTCCAAGAGACCCAGTACTTC.

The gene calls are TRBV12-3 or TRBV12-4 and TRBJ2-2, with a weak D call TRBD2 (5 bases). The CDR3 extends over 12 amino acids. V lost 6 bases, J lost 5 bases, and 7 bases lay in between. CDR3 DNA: TGTGCCAGCAGCCGGAGGACCGGGGAGCTGTTTTTT. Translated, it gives CASSRRTGELFF.

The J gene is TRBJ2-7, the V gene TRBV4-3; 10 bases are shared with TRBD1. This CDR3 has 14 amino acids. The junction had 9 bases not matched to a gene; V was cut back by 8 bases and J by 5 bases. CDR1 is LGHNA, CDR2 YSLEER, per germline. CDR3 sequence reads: CASAWDRGGDEQYF. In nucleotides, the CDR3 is TGCGCCAGCGCCTGGGACAGGGGAGGGGACGAGCAGTACTTC.

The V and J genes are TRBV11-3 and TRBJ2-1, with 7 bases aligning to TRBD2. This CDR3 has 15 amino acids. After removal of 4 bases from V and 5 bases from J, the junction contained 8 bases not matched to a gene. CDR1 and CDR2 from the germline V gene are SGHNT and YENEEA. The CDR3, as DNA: TGTGCCAGCAGCTCCCCGGGGGGAGTCAACAATGAGCAGTTCTTC. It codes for CASSSPGGVNNEQFF.

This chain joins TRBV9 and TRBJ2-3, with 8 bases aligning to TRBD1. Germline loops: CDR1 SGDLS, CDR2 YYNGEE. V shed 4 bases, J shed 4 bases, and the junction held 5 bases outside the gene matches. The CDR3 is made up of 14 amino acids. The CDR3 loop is CASSLGQGSDTQYF. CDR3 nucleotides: TGTGCCAGCAGCCTCGGACAGGGATCAGATACGCAGTATTTT.

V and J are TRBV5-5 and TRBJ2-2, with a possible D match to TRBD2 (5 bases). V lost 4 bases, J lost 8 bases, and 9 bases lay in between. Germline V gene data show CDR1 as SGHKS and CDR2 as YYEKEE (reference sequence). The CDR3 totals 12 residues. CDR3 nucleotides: TGTGCCAGCAGCCTCAGCGGAGGGGAGCTGTTTTTT. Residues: CASSLSGGELFF.

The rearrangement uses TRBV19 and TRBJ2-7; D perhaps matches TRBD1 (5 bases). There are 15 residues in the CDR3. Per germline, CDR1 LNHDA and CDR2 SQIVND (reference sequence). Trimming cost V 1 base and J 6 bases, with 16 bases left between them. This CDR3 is CASSIVSGPFSEQYF. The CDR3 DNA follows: TGTGCCAGTAGTATAGTTTCAGGGCCTTTTTCCGAGCAGTACTTC.

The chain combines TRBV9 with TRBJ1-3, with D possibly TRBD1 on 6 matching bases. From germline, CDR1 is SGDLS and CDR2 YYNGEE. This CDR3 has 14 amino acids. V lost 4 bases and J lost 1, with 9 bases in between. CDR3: CASSTGTSGNTIYF. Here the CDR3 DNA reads TGTGCCAGCAGCACTGGGACATCTGGAAACACCATATATTTT.

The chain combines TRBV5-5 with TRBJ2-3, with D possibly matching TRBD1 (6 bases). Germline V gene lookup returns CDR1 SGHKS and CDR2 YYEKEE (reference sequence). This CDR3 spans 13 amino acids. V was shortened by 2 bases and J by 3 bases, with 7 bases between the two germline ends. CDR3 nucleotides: TGTGCCAGCAGCTTAGGGGGAACAGATACGCAGTATTTT. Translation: CASSLGGTDTQYF.